Below are 14 T cell receptor beta chains sequenced from a single sample in a study of long-term antiretroviral therapy in people with HIV (dated by TCRdb to between 2021 and 2023). The immunoSEQ hsTCRB v3.0 assay was used at survey level resolution to sequence the TRB variable region. Entries here come from immuneACCESS through TCRdb and include only in-frame sequences with V and J called. Some clones fail to appear in such tables; in the studies checked, an unresolved V gene covers under half of the shortfall, and the cause of the remainder is unknown. The sample data list fewer than 45,000 clones, and around 94% of these were observed just once. Roughly 4% of the sample is held by the ten biggest clonotypes. Sequences were derived from unsorted PBMCs, sampled 4.1 years after starting antiretroviral therapy. Receptors originate from a woman in her forties or fifties with HIV.

The CDR3 here is CASGPPRSRYEQYF. Written as DNA, the CDR3 is TGTGCCAGCGGGCCCCCACGATCACGATACGAGCAGTACTTC. The chain has TRBV27 and TRBJ2-7; no definite D call. Trimming removed 8 bases at V and 4 bases at J, with 18 bases between. Germline V gene lookup returns CDR1 MNHEY and CDR2 SMNVEV (reference sequence). CDR3 length: 14 amino acids.

CDR3 protein: CASSSSGTSGIRSYNEQFF. In nucleotides, the CDR3 is TGTGCCAGCAGCTCGTCCGGGACTAGCGGGATCCGCTCCTACAATGAGCAGTTCTTC. The chain joins TRBV7-3 to TRBJ2-1; 13 bases line up with TRBD2. Germline trimming cut 4 bases from V and 0 bases from J; bases unmatched to any gene: 9. The CDR3 sequence is 19 residues long. Germline values: CDR1 SGHTA, CDR2 FQGTGA.

The chain recombines TRBV5-6 with TRBJ2-5, with TRBD2 matching over 14 bases. The CDR3 consists of 16 residues. V gave up 4 bases and J gave up 7 bases; unmatched junction bases: 9. Germline values: CDR1 SGHDT, CDR2 YYEEEE. The CDR3 is CASSTGLAGGRGTQYF. In nucleotides, the CDR3 is TGTGCCAGCAGCACCGGACTAGCGGGGGGCCGGGGGACCCAGTACTTC.

This chain joins TRBV7-9 and TRBJ2-2, with TRBD1 matching 8 bases. Unmatched junction bases numbered 9, after V lost 5 bases and J lost 4 bases. The germline gives CDR1 SEHNR, CDR2 FQNEAQ (reference sequence). This CDR3 region has 16 residues. CDR3 residues: CASSLRTGTPTGELFF. DNA for the CDR3: TGTGCCAGCAGCCTACGGACAGGGACACCCACCGGGGAGCTGTTTTTT.

V usage is TRBV27 and J usage is TRBJ2-6; TRBD1 or TRBD2 may be the D gene (5 bases each). V was cut by 5 bases and J by 3 bases, with 14 bases left in between. Germline V gene data show CDR1 as MNHEY and CDR2 as SMNVEV (reference sequence). The CDR3 loop spans 16 amino acids. Here the CDR3 DNA reads TGTGCCAGCAGTCCATCTGGGGGTTTTGGGGCCAACGTCCTGACTTTC. Residues: CASSPSGGFGANVLTF.

V is TRBV7-9 and J is TRBJ2-5; D call uncertain. The ends were cut back, 1 base at V and 5 bases at J, with 20 bases in the middle. Germline V gene sequence: CDR1 SEHNR, CDR2 FQNEAQ (reference sequence). This CDR3 spans 17 amino acids. CDR3 nucleotides: TGTGCCAGCAGCTTAGTTCGCCAAGTGGTGAACCGTGAGACCCAGTACTTC. This sequence encodes CASSLVRQVVNRETQYF.

The chain employs TRBV11-1 and TRBJ2-7; D gene unclear. V was cut by 6 bases and J by 5 bases, with 8 bases left in between. Germline-derived CDR1 and CDR2 are SGHAT and FQDESV (reference sequence). The CDR3 has 11 residues. As DNA, the CDR3 is TGTGCCAGCAGGCGCCGCGACGAGCAGTACTTC. It yields the protein CASRRRDEQYF. Full variable domain (remainder filled in from reference TRBV11-1 and TRBJ2-7): EAEVAQSPRYKITEKSQAVAFWCDPISGHATLYWYRQILGQGPELLVQFQDESVVDDSQLPKDRFSAERLKGVDSTLKIQPAELGDSAMYLCASRRRDEQYFGPGTRLTVT.

The chain carries TRBV4-1 and TRBJ2-7; unclear D gene. Germline CDR1 reads MGHRA; CDR2 reads YSYEKL. The length of the CDR3 is 15 residues. The V and J ends lost 0 bases and 3 bases respectively, with 12 bases between them. Here the CDR3 reads CASSQEGGRNYEQYF. CDR3 in DNA: TGCGCCAGCAGCCAAGAGGGCGGACGGAACTACGAGCAGTACTTC.

This chain uses TRBV7-9 with TRBJ2-4; 11 bases match TRBD2. The germline V gene has CDR1 SEHNR and CDR2 FQNEAQ (reference sequence). CDR3 length: 18 residues. J gave up 3 bases and V 3 bases, and 10 bases lay outside the gene matches. CDR3 nucleotide sequence: TGTGCCAGCAGCTTTCCTAGCGGGGGGTCAGGAAGCAAAAACATTCAGTACTTC. It is translated as CASSFPSGGSGSKNIQYF.

The chain employs TRBV7-2 and TRBJ2-5; 12 positions agree with TRBD2. The CDR3 length is 18 residues. The germline CDR1 and CDR2 sequences are SGHTA and FQGNSA. V lost 1 base and J lost 7; bases outside the gene matches: 13. CDR3 DNA: TGTGCCAGCAGCTTAGTGCTAGCGGGGGGGTTCAGCCCTGGGACCCAGTACTTC. Protein: CASSLVLAGGFSPGTQYF.

The V and J genes are TRBV19 and TRBJ1-2, with TRBD1 matching over 8 bases. This CDR3 spans 14 amino acids. J gave up 6 bases and V 9 bases, and 12 bases lay outside the gene matches. Per germline, CDR1 LNHDA and CDR2 SQIVND (reference sequence). The CDR3 reads CASKPPVTGDGYTF. CDR3 DNA: TGTGCCAGCAAACCACCTGTGACAGGGGATGGCTACACCTTC.

The chain has TRBV15 and TRBJ1-6, with D perhaps matching TRBD1 (5 bases). CDR3 size: 14 residues. V lost 3 bases, J lost 8 bases, and 11 bases lay in between. CDR1 LNHNV and CDR2 YYDKDF come from the germline V gene (reference sequence). The CDR3, as DNA: TGTGCCACCAGCAGGGGACGGACGGATTCACCCCTCCACTTT. It encodes CATSRGRTDSPLHF.

The rearrangement uses TRBV7-6 and TRBJ1-1; tentatively, D is TRBD1 (5 bases). This CDR3 is 16 amino acids long. V lost 1 base and J 2 bases, leaving 14 bases between the germline ends. Looked up from germline, CDR1 is SGHVS and CDR2 is FNYEAQ. CDR3 loop: CASSLGAGGYNTEAFF. The DNA for the CDR3 is TGTGCCAGCAGCTTAGGGGCGGGGGGGTACAACACTGAAGCTTTCTTT.

The J gene is TRBJ2-3, the V gene TRBV29-1; D not certain. The CDR3 consists of 12 residues. CDR1 and CDR2 (germline): SQVTM, ANQGSEA. V lost 3 bases and J 1 base, leaving 5 bases between the germline ends. The CDR3 DNA reads as TGCAGCGTTGATGAGGGCACAGATACGCAGTATTTT. This gives the protein CSVDEGTDTQYF.